This TCR beta chain is drawn from a study of cytomegalovirus exposure and HLA in healthy donors. General observations from the study: What was likely a sequencing artifact was a cluster of highly shared sequence variants.

Comment on this clone: Its antigen is not identified.

The ends were cut back, 4 bases at V and 1 base at J, with 8 bases in the middle. The CDR3 is 13 residues long. CDR1 SGDLS and CDR2 YYNGEE come from the germline V gene. In the PCR, 60 Vbeta and 13 Jbeta primers were used. Repertoires were generated with immunoSEQ multiplex PCR, while TCRdb's copy carries only in-frame clones and drops some. The sample lists under 200,000 clones; about 72% were seen once. Source material: PBMCs. This receptor was taken from a girl aged 10 to 17 in good health and CMV-seronegative. V gene TRBV9 combines with J gene TRBJ1-1; D is undetermined. CDR3 residues: CASSPQANTEAFF. For the CDR3, the DNA is TGTGCCAGCAGCCCCCAGGCGAACACTGAAGCTTTCTTT.